This T cell receptor (beta chain) was sequenced during a study of CD8 T cells in ankylosing spondylitis. General study points: The study identified a TCR beta motif of several highly homologous variants that appeared characteristic of ankylosing spondylitis blood. As for the disease-linked clones, they showed a CD8+ phenotype and occurred at relatively low frequencies in peripheral blood. Matched ankylosing spondylitis synovial fluid reportedly showed significant enrichment of disease-linked clones.

Notes on this clonotype: Antigen unknown.

Researchers built TCR beta libraries using quantitative 5'-RACE with molecular barcodes. TCRdb independently ran MiXCR on the 5' RACE reads; one entry per CDR3 protein. The table has just under 350,000 distinct CDR3 sequences, about 15% seen once; the top ten hold around 0.99%. The V gene end was trimmed by 0 bases and the J gene end by 2 bases; junction bases not matched to a gene: 8. Germline assignment: CDR1 SGHKS and CDR2 YYEKEE (reference sequence). The CDR3 spans 16 residues. This clonotype originated in a male donor with ankylosing spondylitis or in good health (not recorded which). Sequenced sample: blood, either unsorted or a sorted T cell fraction (not recorded which). V is TRBV5-5 and J is TRBJ2-7; 7 nucleotides agree with TRBD2. CDR3 region: CASSLGASGSTYEQYF. For the CDR3, the DNA is TGTGCCAGCAGCTTGGGGGCTAGCGGCTCAACCTACGAGCAGTACTTC.